This T cell receptor (beta chain) appears in the sequencing data of a study of blood T cell repertoires in COVID-19. Whole-study context: Either two negative PCRs, clearance, or symptom resolution qualified Cohort 3 donors as recovered. Nucleic acid was either cDNA or gDNA, and it came from T cells, B-cell-depleted T cells, or PBMCs.

This CDR3 has 15 residues. Trimming took 2 bases from V and 4 from J; bases not matched to a gene: 3. From germline, CDR1 is SGHNT and CDR2 YENEEA. Sequencing used immunoSEQ multiplex PCR; TCRdb keeps in-frame clones, though not all of them. The sample lists under 300,000 clones; 85% to 90% were seen once. The sequenced sample was PBMCs or T cells enriched from blood (not recorded which). The chain employs TRBV11-3 and TRBJ2-7; the match to TRBD2 covers 12 bases. The sequence was obtained from a woman in her fifties or sixties in a cohort exposed to, infected with or recovered from COVID-19 (not recorded which). The CDR3 region has the DNA TGTGCCAGCAGCTTACGGACTAGCGGGGTGTACGAGCAGTACTTC. It codes for CASSLRTSGVYEQYF.